This is a list of T cell receptor beta chains from one sample in a study of cytomegalovirus exposure and HLA in healthy donors. Some clones are missing from TCRdb's copy, which holds only in-frame ones; the method was immunoSEQ multiplex PCR. The data show about 180,000 clones, roughly 85% seen once. Sequencing was performed on PBMCs. These receptors all come from a man between 18 and 29 years old in good health and CMV-seropositive. The CDR3 runs from the conserved cysteine through the conserved F or W. D genes are given only for firm matches. A row's size may be missing; if present it is once, few, many or a size class.

abundance,j_gene,d_gene,v_gene,CDR3aa,CDR3nt
.,TRBJ2-5,TRBD1,TRBV4-1,CASSQGPGGTETQYF,TGCGCCAGCAGCCAAGGCCCAGGGGGCACGGAGACCCAGTACTTC
.,TRBJ2-7,TRBD1,TRBV11-2,CASSLGTGGAFSRYF,TGTGCCAGCAGCTTGGGGACAGGGGGCGCCTTTAGTCGGTACTTC
.,TRBJ2-7,.,TRBV2,CASSESPQGLLKSYEQYF,TGTGCCAGCAGTGAAAGTCCCCAGGGGCTCCTAAAATCGTACGAGCAGTACTTC
.,TRBJ2-1,TRBD2,TRBV7-9,CASSLALGAPGGNEQFF,TGTGCCAGCAGCTTAGCGCTAGGGGCCCCGGGGGGTAATGAGCAGTTCTTC
.,TRBJ2-2,.,TRBV4-1,CASSPVGGTGELFF,TGCGCCAGCAGCCCCGTCGGGGGCACCGGGGAGCTGTTTTTT
.,TRBJ1-4,.,TRBV7-9,CASSQGGNEKLFF,TGTGCCAGCAGCCAGGGTGGTAATGAAAAACTGTTTTTT
.,TRBJ1-4,.,TRBV4-1,CASSQGAGANEKLFF,TGCGCCAGCAGCCAGGGGGCAGGCGCTAATGAAAAACTGTTTTTT
.,TRBJ1-1,TRBD1,TRBV2,CASSVTGGSTEAFF,TGTGCCAGCAGTGTGACAGGGGGGAGCACTGAAGCTTTCTTT
.,TRBJ1-1,.,TRBV7-3,CASSLRPGKNTEAFF,TGTGCCAGCAGCTTAAGGCCAGGGAAGAACACTGAAGCTTTCTTT
.,TRBJ1-1,.,TRBV19,CASSWQNTEAFF,TGTGCCAGTAGTTGGCAGAACACTGAAGCTTTCTTT
.,TRBJ1-2,.,TRBV5-6,CASSLAGVGGYTF,TGTGCCAGCAGCTTGGCAGGGGTTGGCGGCTACACCTTC
.,TRBJ2-6,.,TRBV19,CASTGRSGANVLTF,TGTGCCAGTACAGGGCGCTCTGGGGCCAACGTCCTGACTTTC
.,TRBJ2-4,.,TRBV18,CASSHGREDIQYF,TGTGCCAGCTCCCACGGCAGGGAGGACATTCAGTACTTC
.,TRBJ2-7,TRBD1,TRBV19,CASSAIDRGSYEQYF,TGTGCCAGTAGTGCTATCGACAGGGGCTCCTACGAGCAGTACTTC
.,TRBJ2-2,.,TRBV28,CASTSRGIDTGELFF,TGTGCCAGCACCTCGCGGGGAATTGACACCGGGGAGCTGTTTTTT
once,TRBJ2-3,TRBD2,TRBV5-1,CASGGGTTDLQYF,TGCGCCAGTGGGGGGGGGACGACGGACCTTCAGTATTTT
few,TRBJ1-1,.,TRBV6-5,CASSSVNTEAFF,TGTGCCAGCAGTTCTGTGAACACTGAAGCTTTCTTT
.,TRBJ1-2,.,TRBV27,CASSFRGEIGGYTF,TGTGCCAGCAGTTTCCGGGGGGAAATCGGTGGCTACACCTTC
.,TRBJ2-4,TRBD1,TRBV6-6,CASQPPGGIIDIQYF,TGTGCCTCTCAACCCCCAGGGGGCATTATTGACATTCAGTACTTC
.,TRBJ1-5,TRBD1,TRBV30,CAWSPTGRSNQPQHF,TGTGCCTGGAGTCCGACAGGGAGGAGCAATCAGCCCCAGCATTTT
medium-sized,TRBJ2-1,.,TRBV2,CASDIGGSRLGNEQFF,TGTGCCAGCGATATCGGAGGGTCAAGACTAGGGAATGAGCAGTTCTTC
.,TRBJ1-2,TRBD1,TRBV30,CASRVTFRDRGNYGYTF,TGTGCCTCCCGCGTAACCTTCCGGGACAGGGGAAACTATGGCTACACCTTC
.,TRBJ1-4,TRBD1,TRBV9,CASSQGDFLNEKLFF,TGTGCCAGCAGCCAGGGGGATTTTTTAAATGAAAAACTGTTTTTT
.,TRBJ2-3,TRBD1,TRBV30,CAWSGGTGADTQYF,TGTGCCTGGAGTGGGGGGACAGGGGCAGATACGCAGTATTTT
.,TRBJ2-7,TRBD2,TRBV19,CASRSGAGEQYF,TGTGCCAGTAGAAGCGGGGCGGGGGAGCAGTACTTC
.,TRBJ1-2,TRBD1,TRBV6-5,CASSYSRGQGSGYTF,TGTGCCAGCAGTTACTCTAGGGGACAGGGTTCTGGCTACACCTTC
.,TRBJ2-3,TRBD2,TRBV9,CASSVGASGETDTQYF,TGTGCCAGCAGCGTAGGGGCTAGCGGGGAAACAGATACGCAGTATTTT
.,TRBJ1-2,.,TRBV30,CAWIGGDGYTF,TGTGCCTGGATCGGGGGGGATGGCTACACCTTC
.,TRBJ1-1,TRBD1,TRBV28,CATSTTGTGSLSEAFF,TGTGCCACCAGTACTACCGGGACAGGGAGTTTATCTGAAGCTTTCTTT
.,TRBJ2-7,TRBD1,TRBV29-1,CSVEVQGAVSEQYF,TGCAGCGTTGAAGTTCAGGGGGCCGTGAGCGAGCAGTACTTC
.,TRBJ2-7,TRBD1,TRBV27,CASSFMTGNYEQYF,TGTGCCAGCAGCTTCATGACAGGGAACTACGAGCAGTACTTC
.,TRBJ2-5,TRBD1,TRBV28,CASSQRQGMVETQYF,TGTGCCAGCAGCCAAAGACAGGGTATGGTGGAGACCCAGTACTTC
.,TRBJ1-2,TRBD1,TRBV7-2,CASSLGYGTANYGYTF,TGTGCCAGCAGCTTAGGTTATGGGACAGCTAACTATGGCTACACCTTC
.,TRBJ2-1,.,TRBV7-6,CASSLLVEGEQFF,TGTGCCAGCAGCCTACTAGTAGAGGGTGAGCAGTTCTTC
.,TRBJ2-3,.,TRBV5-4,CASSRETDTQYF,TGTGCCAGCAGCCGGGAGACAGATACGCAGTATTTT
.,TRBJ1-5,.,TRBV7-9,CASSLEGDQPQHF,TGTGCCAGCAGCTTAGAAGGAGATCAGCCCCAGCATTTT
.,TRBJ2-7,TRBD2,TRBV27,CASSLAGGLNEQYF,TGTGCCAGCAGCTTGGCGGGGGGGCTAAACGAGCAGTACTTC
.,TRBJ2-1,TRBD1,TRBV29-1,CSVEGAQGISYNEQFF,TGCAGCGTTGAAGGGGCACAGGGGATCTCCTACAATGAGCAGTTCTTC
many,TRBJ2-7,.,TRBV7-8,CASSLDRGASYEQYF,TGTGCCAGCAGCTTAGATCGGGGGGCTTCCTACGAGCAGTACTTC
.,TRBJ2-1,TRBD2,TRBV5-4,CASRAGTSEYNEQFF,TGTGCCAGCAGGGCCGGGACTAGCGAATACAATGAGCAGTTCTTC
.,TRBJ1-2,TRBD1,TRBV5-1,CASSPVQGAVGYTF,TGCGCCAGCAGCCCGGTACAGGGGGCGGTGGGCTACACCTTC
.,TRBJ2-7,.,TRBV6-5,CASSLQEASSEQYF,TGTGCCAGCAGTCTCCAGGAAGCATCATCCGAGCAGTACTTC